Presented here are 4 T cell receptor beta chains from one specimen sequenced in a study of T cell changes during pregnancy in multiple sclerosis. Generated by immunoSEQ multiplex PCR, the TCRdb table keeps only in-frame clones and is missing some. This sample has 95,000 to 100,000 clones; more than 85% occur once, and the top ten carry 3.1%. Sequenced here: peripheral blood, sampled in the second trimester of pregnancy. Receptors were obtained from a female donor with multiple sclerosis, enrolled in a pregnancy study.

The CDR3 spells CASGWVRPIGAYEQYF. The CDR3 DNA follows: TGTGCCAGCGGTTGGGTGCGGCCGATCGGGGCCTACGAGCAGTACTTC. This chain uses TRBV5-6 with TRBJ2-7, with a tentative D call TRBD2 (5 bases). This CDR3 has 16 residues. Germline assignment: CDR1 SGHDT and CDR2 YYEEEE. V was pared by 7 bases and J by 2 bases, with 22 bases between.

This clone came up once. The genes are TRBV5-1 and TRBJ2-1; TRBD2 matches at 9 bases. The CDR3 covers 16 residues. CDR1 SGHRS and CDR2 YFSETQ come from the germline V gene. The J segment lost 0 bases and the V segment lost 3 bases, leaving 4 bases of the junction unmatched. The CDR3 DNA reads TGCGCCAGCAGCTCATTTAGCGGGAGCTCCTACAATGAGCAGTTCTTC. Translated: CASSSFSGSSYNEQFF.

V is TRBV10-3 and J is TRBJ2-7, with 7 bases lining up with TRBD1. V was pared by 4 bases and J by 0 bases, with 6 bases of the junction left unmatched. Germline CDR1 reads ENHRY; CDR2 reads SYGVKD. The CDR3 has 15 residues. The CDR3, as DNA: TGTGCCATCAGTGTATCCGGGACAGCCTCCTACGAGCAGTACTTC. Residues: CAISVSGTASYEQYF.

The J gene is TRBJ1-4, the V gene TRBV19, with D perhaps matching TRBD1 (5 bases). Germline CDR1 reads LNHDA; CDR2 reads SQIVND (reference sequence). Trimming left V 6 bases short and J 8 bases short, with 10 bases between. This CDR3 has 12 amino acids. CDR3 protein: CASRRTSEKLFF. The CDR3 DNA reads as TGTGCCAGTAGACGGACAAGCGAAAAACTGTTTTTT.